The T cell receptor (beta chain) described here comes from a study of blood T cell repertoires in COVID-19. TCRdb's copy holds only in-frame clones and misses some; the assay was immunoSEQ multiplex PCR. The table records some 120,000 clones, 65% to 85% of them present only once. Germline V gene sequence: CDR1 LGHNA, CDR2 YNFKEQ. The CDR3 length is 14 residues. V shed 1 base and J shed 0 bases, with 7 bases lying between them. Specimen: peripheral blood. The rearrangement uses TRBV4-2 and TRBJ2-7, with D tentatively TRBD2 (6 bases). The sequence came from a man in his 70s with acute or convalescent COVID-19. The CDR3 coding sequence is TGTGCCAGCAGCCAAGGACTAGGCTCCTACGAGCAGTACTTC. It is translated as CASSQGLGSYEQYF.